This is a list of T cell receptor beta chains from one sample in a study of T cells after somatic rescue of genetic block. Using immunoSEQ multiplex PCR, the repertoire was profiled, and TCRdb retains in-frame clones only, with some absent. The sample contains roughly 65,000 clones, roughly 92% of which appear only once. Specimen: peripheral blood mononuclear cells (PBMCs). These receptor sequences come from a man in his forties. Each CDR3 is given with its conserved first and last residue. Fields, in order: V gene, J gene, D gene, clone size, CDR3 DNA, CDR3 protein. A D gene is named only where the DNA matches it firmly. Not every row has a clone size; where given, it reads once, few, many or a size class.

TRBV27	TRBJ1-1	NA	once	TGTGCCAGCAGTCGACCCGGGACAATGAACACTGAAGCTTTCTTT	CASSRPGTMNTEAFF
TRBV29-1	TRBJ2-1	NA	NA	TGCAGCGTTGAGGGGGTGGTAGCGGAGCCCTCCTCCTACAATGAGCAGTTCTTC	CSVEGVVAEPSSYNEQFF
TRBV18	TRBJ1-3	NA	NA	TGTGCCAGCTCACCTCTCAGGCACTCTGGAAACACCATATATTTT	CASSPLRHSGNTIYF
TRBV6-1	TRBJ1-6	NA	NA	TGTGCCAGCAGACAGGGCCTATTGAATTCACCCCTCCACTTT	CASRQGLLNSPLHF
TRBV18	TRBJ2-3	NA	NA	TGTGCCAGCTCACCGGTGGGAGGATTCGGAGCTACGCAGTATTTT	CASSPVGGFGATQYF
TRBV11-2	TRBJ2-7	NA	NA	TGTGCCAGCAGCTTAGACGGTCCGTCCTACGAGCAGTACTTC	CASSLDGPSYEQYF
TRBV6-1	TRBJ1-1	TRBD1	NA	TGTGCCAGCTCCACTACAGGGGGCATAAACACTGAAGCTTTCTTT	CASSTTGGINTEAFF
TRBV7-9	TRBJ2-3	NA	NA	TGTGCCAGCAGCTTAATGGCCGCGGGAGATACGCAGTATTTT	CASSLMAAGDTQYF
TRBV28	TRBJ2-7	TRBD2	once	TGTGCCAGCAGTTTAAGCCTAGCGGGTACCTACGAGCAGTACTTC	CASSLSLAGTYEQYF
TRBV4-1	TRBJ2-7	NA	NA	TGCGCCAGCAGCCAAGTTCACGGGTCCTACGAGCAGTACTTC	CASSQVHGSYEQYF
TRBV11-2	TRBJ2-7	TRBD1	NA	TGTGCCAGCAGTCCCACGACCGGGACAGGGGGTTTGTACTTC	CASSPTTGTGGLYF
TRBV20-1	TRBJ1-2	NA	NA	TGCAGTGCGTCCGACGACTATGGCTACACCTTC	CSASDDYGYTF
TRBV7-3	TRBJ2-2	NA	NA	TGTGCCAGCAGCCCCGGGGGGAACACCGGGGAGCTGTTTTTT	CASSPGGNTGELFF
TRBV7-8	TRBJ1-2	NA	NA	TGTGCCAGCAGCTTAGTCAGGTCGAGCGATGGCTACACCTTC	CASSLVRSSDGYTF
TRBV4-1	TRBJ2-7	NA	NA	TGCGCCAGCAGCCAAGAACCCACTTGGGCGGGCCCGACCTACGAGCAGTACTTC	CASSQEPTWAGPTYEQYF
TRBV2	TRBJ2-2	NA	few	TGTGCCAGCAGTGAGTTCAGGACGAACACCGGGGAGCTGTTTTTT	CASSEFRTNTGELFF
TRBV5-4	TRBJ2-5	NA	NA	TGTGCCAGCAGCCTTGAGTCTCAAGAGACCCAGTACTTC	CASSLESQETQYF
TRBV18	TRBJ1-3	NA	NA	TGTGCCAGCTCACTGGCTTTAGCCCCTGGAAACACCATATATTTT	CASSLALAPGNTIYF
TRBV7-2	TRBJ2-2	NA	NA	TGTGCCAGCAGCTTACAGACAGTCACCGGGGAGCTGTTTTTT	CASSLQTVTGELFF
TRBV7-2	TRBJ1-1	TRBD1	NA	TGTGCCAGCAGCTTAGGGGGACAGGGGTACACTGAAGCTTTCTTT	CASSLGGQGYTEAFF
TRBV6-6	TRBJ2-7	NA	NA	TGTGCCAGCAGTTCCCCGGGTCGCGGGACCCACGAGCAGTACTTC	CASSSPGRGTHEQYF
TRBV6-5	TRBJ2-1	TRBD2	NA	TGTGCCAGCAGTCTTAGCGGGAGGGCTAACAATGAGCAGTTCTTC	CASSLSGRANNEQFF
TRBV7-7	TRBJ2-7	NA	once	TGTGCTAGCAGCTCGGGACACCTCGGCGAGCAGTACTTC	CASSSGHLGEQYF
TRBV19	TRBJ1-5	TRBD1	once	TGTGCCAGTAGTCCCCTGGGACAGGTAGATAGCAATCAGCCCCAGCATTTT	CASSPLGQVDSNQPQHF
TRBV5-1	TRBJ2-7	NA	NA	TGCGCCAGCGGTCCCGACAGTCCCTACGAGCAGTACTTC	CASGPDSPYEQYF
TRBV10-3	TRBJ2-5	NA	NA	TGTGCCATCAGCGCATCGGGACAAGAGACCCAGTACTTC	CAISASGQETQYF
TRBV4-1	TRBJ2-7	NA	NA	TGCGCCAGCAGCCATGGGGCCGGGACAACCTCCTACGAGCAGTACTTC	CASSHGAGTTSYEQYF
TRBV11-3	TRBJ1-6	NA	once	TGTGCCAGCAGCTCTTCCCTGAATTCACCCCTCCACTTT	CASSSSLNSPLHF
TRBV30	TRBJ2-1	NA	NA	TGTGCCTGGAGTGTACTTGGGGGGGCGCGCAACAATGAGCAGTTCTTC	CAWSVLGGARNNEQFF
TRBV2	TRBJ2-2	NA	NA	TGTGCCAGCAGGGTGACTAGAATGGGCACCGGGGAGCTGTTTTTT	CASRVTRMGTGELFF
TRBV2	TRBJ2-1	NA	NA	TGTGCCAGCACTGTCTTGATGACTGAGCAGTTCTTC	CASTVLMTEQFF
TRBV28	TRBJ1-4	TRBD1	NA	TGTGCCAGCAGCAATACTGACAGGGGCCCTGAAAAACTGTTTTTT	CASSNTDRGPEKLFF
TRBV19	TRBJ2-5	NA	NA	TGTGCCACCACACCGGGCCCCCTGTCCGGGACCCAGTACTTC	CATTPGPLSGTQYF
TRBV6-5	TRBJ2-7	NA	NA	TGTGCCAGCTCCCGCGGCGAGGCCTACGAGCAGTACTTC	CASSRGEAYEQYF
TRBV5-4	TRBJ1-6	NA	NA	TGTGCCAGCAGCCGAACAGGGATTAATTCACCCCTCCACTTT	CASSRTGINSPLHF
TRBV5-1	TRBJ2-5	TRBD1	NA	TGCGCCAGCAGCAGGACAGGGGGCCTAGAGACCCAGTACTTC	CASSRTGGLETQYF